A selection of T cell receptor beta chains follows, all from one sample in a study of human T cells and chemical hapten exposure. TCRdb redid the calling of the RACE reads with MiXCR, one entry per CDR3 protein. The sample lists over 150,000 distinct CDR3 sequences; roughly 26% were seen once. Sequenced here: whole blood, sampled in connection with sensitization to the hapten diphenylcyclopropenone (DPC). The receptors shown here come from a woman in her late teens or twenties with alopecia areata. Some clones in this sample may be carry-over from other donors' samples. Both conserved end residues are part of each CDR3. D genes are given only for firm matches. Rows give clone size only sometimes, using once, few, many, or a class for an expanded clone.

clone_size | d_call | j_call | v_call | cdr3_nt | cdr3_aa
few | - | TRBJ2-2 | TRBV29-1 | TGCAGCGTGGGAGTACGGACCGGGGAGCTGTTTTTT | CSVGVRTGELFF
many | - | TRBJ2-7 | TRBV20-1 | TGCAGTGCTTCGTACTCCTACGAGCAGTACTTC | CSASYSYEQYF
few | - | TRBJ2-2 | TRBV5-6 | TGTGCCAGCAGCTTGGAACGGGGGTCCGGGGAGCTGTTTTTT | CASSLERGSGELFF
- | - | TRBJ1-4 | TRBV7-9 | TGTGCCAGCCGAGGAGGGAGTTTAGATGAAAAACTGTTTTTT | CASRGGSLDEKLFF
many | - | TRBJ2-7 | TRBV6-2/TRBV6-3 | TGTGCCAGCAGTTACTCGATCAGGGGGGACTACGAGCAGTACTTC | CASSYSIRGDYEQYF
- | - | TRBJ2-6 | TRBV27 | TGTGCCAGCAGTACTGGGGCCAACGTCCTGACTTTC | CASSTGANVLTF
many | - | TRBJ2-2 | TRBV7-6 | TGTGCCAGCAGCTTAGGGACATCAACCGGGGAGCTGTTTTTT | CASSLGTSTGELFF
few | TRBD1 | TRBJ2-2 | TRBV3-1 | TGTGCCAGCAGCCAATTACAGGGGGTCAACACCGGGGAGCTGTTTTTT | CASSQLQGVNTGELFF
few | - | TRBJ1-4 | TRBV9 | TGTGCCAGCAGCGTCCAGGGACGGAATGAAAAACTGTTTTTT | CASSVQGRNEKLFF
- | - | TRBJ2-1 | TRBV4-1 | TGCGCCAGCAGCCAAGACCCATGGGCAAGCGTAAATGAGCAGTTCTTC | CASSQDPWASVNEQFF
few | - | TRBJ2-5 | TRBV7-9 | TGTGCCAGCAGCTTCACAAATGGCAGGCAGCCCGAGGAGTACTTC | CASSFTNGRQPEEYF
few | TRBD2 | TRBJ2-3 | TRBV6-2/TRBV6-3 | TGTGCCAGCAGTTACGTAGCGGGGGGCCCTACAGATACGCAGTATTTT | CASSYVAGGPTDTQYF
- | - | TRBJ1-3 | TRBV20-1 | TGCAGTGCTAGACAGGGTTCGGGAAACACCATATATTTT | CSARQGSGNTIYF
- | - | TRBJ2-2 | TRBV18 | TGTGCCAGCTCACCAGAAGGGACCGGGGAGCTGTTTTTT | CASSPEGTGELFF
few | TRBD2 | TRBJ2-3 | TRBV9 | TGTGCCAGCAGCGTAGAGGGAGCGGGGGGGCTAGATACGCAGTATTTT | CASSVEGAGGLDTQYF
- | - | TRBJ2-3 | TRBV11-1 | TGTGCCAGCAGTTACAACAGGAACACAGATACGCAGTATTTT | CASSYNRNTDTQYF
many | TRBD1 | TRBJ1-1 | TRBV7-2 | TGTGCCAGCACGGGAGGCAAGGGGGCTTTTAACACTGAAGCTTTCTTT | CASTGGKGAFNTEAFF
- | - | TRBJ2-5 | TRBV21-1 | TGTGCCAGCAGCAAAAAGGGGACAGGGAGGGGAGAGACCCAGTACTTC | CASSKKGTGRGETQYF
- | TRBD1 | TRBJ1-1 | TRBV28 | TGTGCCAGCAGTCAGCGACAGGGGCCGGCCACTGAAGCTTTCTTT | CASSQRQGPATEAFF
- | - | TRBJ2-5 | TRBV29-1 | TGCAGCGTTGCCCTCCTGGGCTTAGGGGAAGGGGGTACCCAGTACTTC | CSVALLGLGEGGTQYF
- | - | TRBJ2-7 | TRBV20-1 | TGCAGTGCCCGAGAATGGACGACTCTCCAGTACTTC | CSAREWTTLQYF
few | - | TRBJ2-2 | TRBV11-2 | TGTGCCAGCAGCCCCCGGGTAGCAGACACCGGGGAGCTGTTTTTT | CASSPRVADTGELFF
- | TRBD2 | TRBJ2-3 | TRBV29-1 | TGCAGCGTTGGGAGACTAGCGGACCCGCAGTATTTT | CSVGRLADPQYF
few | TRBD2 | TRBJ2-7 | TRBV4-3 | TGCGCCAGCAGCCAAGATTCCGGGGGGGCTTACGAGCAGTACTTC | CASSQDSGGAYEQYF
once | - | TRBJ2-5 | TRBV24-1 | TGTGCCACCAGTGATTTGTCGGGGGAGACCCAGTACTTC | CATSDLSGETQYF
- | TRBD2 | TRBJ2-2 | TRBV6-6 | TGTGCCAGCAGACGACTAGCGGGAGAAGACGGGGAGCTGTTTTTT | CASRRLAGEDGELFF
once | TRBD1 | TRBJ2-2 | TRBV4-2 | TGTGCCAGCAGCCAAGACAGACAGGGGAAGGGGGAGCTGTTTTTT | CASSQDRQGKGELFF
once | - | TRBJ2-1 | TRBV5-1 | TGCGCCAGCAGCCCGGGCCTACCACATGAGCAGTTCTTC | CASSPGLPHEQFF
few | - | TRBJ2-1 | TRBV4-1 | TGCGCCAGCAGCCGGTTTGAGCGGAGTAATGAGCAGTTCTTC | CASSRFERSNEQFF
- | TRBD1 | TRBJ2-7 | TRBV4-3 | TGCGCCAGCAGCCACGAACAGGGGGACTCCTACGAGCAGTACTTC | CASSHEQGDSYEQYF
many | TRBD1 | TRBJ2-3 | TRBV9 | TGTGCCAGCAGCGTAGTAGGGACAGGGACAGATACGCAGTATTTT | CASSVVGTGTDTQYF
- | TRBD1 | TRBJ1-2 | TRBV4-3 | TGCGCCAGCAGCCAAGATCCAGGGGGCAGCTACACCTTC | CASSQDPGGSYTF
- | - | TRBJ1-5 | TRBV19 | TGTGCCAGTACCCTCCTCGTCCGTGGAGGCAATCAGCCCCAGCATTTT | CASTLLVRGGNQPQHF
few | TRBD1 | TRBJ1-5 | TRBV10-3 | TGTGCCATCAGTAAACAGGGGGCGTCTGATCAGCCCCAGCATTTT | CAISKQGASDQPQHF
- | - | TRBJ2-7 | TRBV20-1 | TGCAGTGTCAGAGTTGGTCCCTACGAGCAGTACTTC | CSVRVGPYEQYF
few | TRBD1 | TRBJ1-5 | TRBV4-1 | TGCGCCAGCAGCCAAGTGGGGGACAGGGAGACTCAGCCCCAGCATTTT | CASSQVGDRETQPQHF
few | - | TRBJ2-7 | TRBV29-1 | TGCAGCGTTGGGGCGGGACCCTACGAGCAGTACTTC | CSVGAGPYEQYF
- | - | TRBJ2-1 | TRBV4-3 | TGTGCCAGCAGCCAAGATCGGGGACTCAATGAGCAGTTCTTC | CASSQDRGLNEQFF
- | TRBD2 | TRBJ2-1 | TRBV3-1 | TGTGCCAGCTCCAGGGCTAGCGGGAGCAATGAGCAGTTCTTC | CASSRASGSNEQFF
- | - | TRBJ2-5 | TRBV12-3/TRBV12-4 | TGTGCCAGCAGTTTTCCTTCCTTGCGGGGGCGAGAGACCCAGTACTTC | CASSFPSLRGRETQYF
- | - | TRBJ2-3 | TRBV29-1 | TGCAGCGGCGCCGGGGACCCAACTAGCACAGATACGCAGTATTTT | CSGAGDPTSTDTQYF